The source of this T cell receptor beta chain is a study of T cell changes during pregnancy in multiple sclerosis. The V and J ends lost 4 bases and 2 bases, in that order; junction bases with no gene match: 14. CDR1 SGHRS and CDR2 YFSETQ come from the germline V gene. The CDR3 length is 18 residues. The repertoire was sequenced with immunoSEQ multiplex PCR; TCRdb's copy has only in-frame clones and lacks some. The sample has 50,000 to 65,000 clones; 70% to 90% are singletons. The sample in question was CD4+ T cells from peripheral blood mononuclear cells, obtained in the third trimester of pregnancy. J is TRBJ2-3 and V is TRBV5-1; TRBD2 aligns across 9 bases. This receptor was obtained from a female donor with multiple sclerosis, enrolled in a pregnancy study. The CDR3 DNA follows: TGCGCCAGCAGCAGGACTCTATTGACTAGCGGAAACACAGATACGCAGTATTTT. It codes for CASSRTLLTSGNTDTQYF. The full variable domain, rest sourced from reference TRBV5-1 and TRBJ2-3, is KAGVTQTPRYLIKTRGQQVTLSCSPISGHRSVSWYQQTPGQGLQFLFEYFSETQRNKGNFPGRFSGRQFSNSRSEMNVSTLELGDSALYLCASSRTLLTSGNTDTQYFGPGTRLTVL.